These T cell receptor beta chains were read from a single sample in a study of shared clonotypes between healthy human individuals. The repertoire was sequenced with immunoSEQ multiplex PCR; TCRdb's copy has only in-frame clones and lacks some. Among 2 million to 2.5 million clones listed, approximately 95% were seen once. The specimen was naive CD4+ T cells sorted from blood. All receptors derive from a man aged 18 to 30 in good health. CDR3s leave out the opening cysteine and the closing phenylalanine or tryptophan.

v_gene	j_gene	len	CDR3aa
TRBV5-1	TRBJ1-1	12	ASSLGQANTEAF
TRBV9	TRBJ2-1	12	ASSVEGSYNEQF
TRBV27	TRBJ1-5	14	ASSPYGEGSNQPQH
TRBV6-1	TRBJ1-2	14	ASSERADRVGYGYT
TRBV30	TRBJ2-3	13	AWSLSGLSTDTQY
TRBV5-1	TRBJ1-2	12	ASSSQGTSYGYT
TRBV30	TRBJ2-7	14	AWSVRILAGANEQY
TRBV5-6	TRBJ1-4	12	ASSLAGTDEKLF
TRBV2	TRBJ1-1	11	ASSVQGPTEAF
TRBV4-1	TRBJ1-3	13	ASSQSMASGNTIY